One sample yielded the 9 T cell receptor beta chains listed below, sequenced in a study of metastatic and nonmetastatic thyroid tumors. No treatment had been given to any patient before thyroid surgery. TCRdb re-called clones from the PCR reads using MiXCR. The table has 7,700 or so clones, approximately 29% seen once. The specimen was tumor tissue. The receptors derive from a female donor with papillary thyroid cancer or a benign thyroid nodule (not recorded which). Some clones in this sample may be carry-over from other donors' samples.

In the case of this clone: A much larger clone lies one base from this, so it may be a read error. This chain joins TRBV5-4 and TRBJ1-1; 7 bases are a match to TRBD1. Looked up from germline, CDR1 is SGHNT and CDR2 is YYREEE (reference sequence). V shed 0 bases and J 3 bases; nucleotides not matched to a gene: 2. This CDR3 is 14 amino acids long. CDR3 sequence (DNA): TGTGCCAGCAGCTTGGTCAGGGGGGACACTGAAGCTTTCTTT. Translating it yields CASSLVRGDTEAFF.

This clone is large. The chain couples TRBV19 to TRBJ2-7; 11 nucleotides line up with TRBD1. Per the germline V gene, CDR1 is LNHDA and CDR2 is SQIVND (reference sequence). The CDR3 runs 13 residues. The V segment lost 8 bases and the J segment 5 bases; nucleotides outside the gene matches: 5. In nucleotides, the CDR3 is TGTGCCAGTTCTGGACAGGGGGCGGACGAGCAGTACTTC. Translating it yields CASSGQGADEQYF.

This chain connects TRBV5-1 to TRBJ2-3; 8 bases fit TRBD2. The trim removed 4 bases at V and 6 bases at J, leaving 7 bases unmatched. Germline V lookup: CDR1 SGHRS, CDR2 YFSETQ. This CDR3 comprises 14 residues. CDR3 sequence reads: CASSLSGEDDTQYF. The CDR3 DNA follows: TGCGCCAGCAGCCTTAGCGGGGAAGACGATACGCAGTATTTT.

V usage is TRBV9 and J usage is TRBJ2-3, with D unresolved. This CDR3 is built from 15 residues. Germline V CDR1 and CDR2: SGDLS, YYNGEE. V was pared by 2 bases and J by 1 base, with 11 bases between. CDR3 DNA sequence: TGTGCCAGCAGCGTTTCGTTAGCAGGCACAGATACGCAGTATTTT. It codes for CASSVSLAGTDTQYF.

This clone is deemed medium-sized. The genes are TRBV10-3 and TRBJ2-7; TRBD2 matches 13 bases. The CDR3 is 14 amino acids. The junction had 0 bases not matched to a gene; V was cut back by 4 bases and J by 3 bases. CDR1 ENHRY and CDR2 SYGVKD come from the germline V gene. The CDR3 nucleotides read TGTGCCATCAGTGGGACTAGCGGGAGCTACGAGCAGTACTTC. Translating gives CAISGTSGSYEQYF.

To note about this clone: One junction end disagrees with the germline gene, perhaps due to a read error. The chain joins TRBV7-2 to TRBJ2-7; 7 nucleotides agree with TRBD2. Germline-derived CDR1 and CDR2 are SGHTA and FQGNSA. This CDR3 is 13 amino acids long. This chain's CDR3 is CASSLDGRYELYF. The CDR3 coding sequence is TGTGCCAGCAGCTTAGACGGGAGGTACGAGCTGTATTTC.

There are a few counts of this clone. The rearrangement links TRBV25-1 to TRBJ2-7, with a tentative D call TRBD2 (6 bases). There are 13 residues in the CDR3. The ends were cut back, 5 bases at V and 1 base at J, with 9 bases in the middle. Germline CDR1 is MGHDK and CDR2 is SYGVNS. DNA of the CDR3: TGTGCCAGCAGTTTTGGGGGGTCCTACGAGCAGTACTTC. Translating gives CASSFGGSYEQYF.

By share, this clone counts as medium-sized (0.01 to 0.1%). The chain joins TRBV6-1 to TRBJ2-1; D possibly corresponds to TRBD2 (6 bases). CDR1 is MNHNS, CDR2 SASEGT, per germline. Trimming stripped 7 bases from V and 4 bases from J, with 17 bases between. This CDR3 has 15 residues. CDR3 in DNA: TGTGCCAGCACCCTAGGGGCGGGGAATTACAATGAGCAGTTCTTC. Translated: CASTLGAGNYNEQFF.

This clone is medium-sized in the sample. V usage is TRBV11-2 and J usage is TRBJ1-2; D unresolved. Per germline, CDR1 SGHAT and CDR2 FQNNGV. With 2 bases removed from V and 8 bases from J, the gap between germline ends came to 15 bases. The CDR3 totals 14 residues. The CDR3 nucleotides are TGTGCCAGCAGCTTACCCAGGAGTACTCTAGGCTACACCTTC. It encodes CASSLPRSTLGYTF. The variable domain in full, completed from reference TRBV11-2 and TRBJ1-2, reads EAGVAQSPRYKIIEKRQSVAFWCNPISGHATLYWYQQILGQGPKLLIQFQNNGVVDDSQLPKDRFSAERLKGVDSTLKIQPAKLEDSAVYLCASSLPRSTLGYTFGSGTRLTVV.